A selection of T cell receptor beta chains follows, all from one sample in a study of T cells expressing NK-cell markers. TCRdb reprocessed the 5' RACE reads and reports one entry per CDR3 protein, with no DNA. The sample has roughly 430,000 distinct CDR3 sequences. Source material: blood T cells: a sorted CD56 or NKG2C T cell subset, CD4+ or CD8+ T cells, or bulk PBMC T cells (not recorded which). All receptors derive from a woman aged 18 to 75 in good health. Each CDR3 is given with its conserved first and last residue. The order of the fields is J gene, V gene, CDR3 protein.

TRBJ2-2	TRBV3-1	CASSQMRAGELFF
TRBJ1-5	TRBV12-3/TRBV12-4	CASSFLGLHQPQHF
TRBJ2-2	TRBV20-1	CSVLASGGPAYNTGELFF
TRBJ1-4	TRBV5-1	CASSPGDINEKLFF
TRBJ2-1	TRBV4-1	CASSQPAGEQFF
TRBJ2-2	TRBV29-1	CSVYRGVNTGELFF
TRBJ1-3	TRBV9	CASSGDPSSSGNTIYF
TRBJ2-1	TRBV5-1	CASSLEASGRLQFF
TRBJ2-1	TRBV7-9	CASSLGQVGRVYNEQFF
TRBJ2-3	TRBV20-1	CSARDPSGSGTDTQYF
TRBJ1-1	TRBV27	CASSRTQMNTEAFF
TRBJ2-1	TRBV12-3/TRBV12-4	CASSFFYPDNNEQFF
TRBJ2-5	TRBV11-2	CASSPGTGRGQETQYF
TRBJ2-4	TRBV12-3/TRBV12-4	CASSDRTPGLVKNIQYF
TRBJ2-5	TRBV4-3	CASSQGGRETQYF
TRBJ2-5	TRBV5-1	CASSLGVTSGETQYF
TRBJ2-2	TRBV3-1	CASSQDLAFTGELFF
TRBJ1-1	TRBV27	CASSLMGIAEAFF
TRBJ2-2	TRBV20-1	CSASSGRAGELFF
TRBJ2-5	TRBV12-3/TRBV12-4	CASSYVAGDPLGAQYF
TRBJ2-5	TRBV7-2	CASSLAGSGVQETQYF
TRBJ1-6	TRBV4-3	CASSQAGAYNSPLHF
TRBJ2-3	TRBV5-1	CASSLVAGEDTQYF
TRBJ1-2	TRBV11-2	CASSTALVDYGYTF
TRBJ2-2	TRBV10-3	CAISEFSGGNTGELFF
TRBJ2-7	TRBV5-1	CASRLALSYEQYF
TRBJ2-1	TRBV5-1	CASSPRTSGSYDEQFF
TRBJ2-2	TRBV10-3	CAISESRPGGLGELFF
TRBJ1-2	TRBV19	CASSSGQPPYGYTF
TRBJ2-1	TRBV18	CASSQSLVNEQFF
TRBJ2-4	TRBV5-1	CASSSSPTDGNIQYF
TRBJ2-1	TRBV29-1	CSVELHNEQFF
TRBJ2-1	TRBV28	CASSWSNSYNEQFF
TRBJ2-3	TRBV5-1	CASSSLSLAGVTDTQYF
TRBJ1-2	TRBV12-3/TRBV12-4	CASSFGGNGGYTF
TRBJ2-1	TRBV27	CASSVLAGNEQFF
TRBJ1-4	TRBV6-5	CASSYSRPYRGEGEKLFF
TRBJ2-2	TRBV7-3	CASSPMGLGTGELFF